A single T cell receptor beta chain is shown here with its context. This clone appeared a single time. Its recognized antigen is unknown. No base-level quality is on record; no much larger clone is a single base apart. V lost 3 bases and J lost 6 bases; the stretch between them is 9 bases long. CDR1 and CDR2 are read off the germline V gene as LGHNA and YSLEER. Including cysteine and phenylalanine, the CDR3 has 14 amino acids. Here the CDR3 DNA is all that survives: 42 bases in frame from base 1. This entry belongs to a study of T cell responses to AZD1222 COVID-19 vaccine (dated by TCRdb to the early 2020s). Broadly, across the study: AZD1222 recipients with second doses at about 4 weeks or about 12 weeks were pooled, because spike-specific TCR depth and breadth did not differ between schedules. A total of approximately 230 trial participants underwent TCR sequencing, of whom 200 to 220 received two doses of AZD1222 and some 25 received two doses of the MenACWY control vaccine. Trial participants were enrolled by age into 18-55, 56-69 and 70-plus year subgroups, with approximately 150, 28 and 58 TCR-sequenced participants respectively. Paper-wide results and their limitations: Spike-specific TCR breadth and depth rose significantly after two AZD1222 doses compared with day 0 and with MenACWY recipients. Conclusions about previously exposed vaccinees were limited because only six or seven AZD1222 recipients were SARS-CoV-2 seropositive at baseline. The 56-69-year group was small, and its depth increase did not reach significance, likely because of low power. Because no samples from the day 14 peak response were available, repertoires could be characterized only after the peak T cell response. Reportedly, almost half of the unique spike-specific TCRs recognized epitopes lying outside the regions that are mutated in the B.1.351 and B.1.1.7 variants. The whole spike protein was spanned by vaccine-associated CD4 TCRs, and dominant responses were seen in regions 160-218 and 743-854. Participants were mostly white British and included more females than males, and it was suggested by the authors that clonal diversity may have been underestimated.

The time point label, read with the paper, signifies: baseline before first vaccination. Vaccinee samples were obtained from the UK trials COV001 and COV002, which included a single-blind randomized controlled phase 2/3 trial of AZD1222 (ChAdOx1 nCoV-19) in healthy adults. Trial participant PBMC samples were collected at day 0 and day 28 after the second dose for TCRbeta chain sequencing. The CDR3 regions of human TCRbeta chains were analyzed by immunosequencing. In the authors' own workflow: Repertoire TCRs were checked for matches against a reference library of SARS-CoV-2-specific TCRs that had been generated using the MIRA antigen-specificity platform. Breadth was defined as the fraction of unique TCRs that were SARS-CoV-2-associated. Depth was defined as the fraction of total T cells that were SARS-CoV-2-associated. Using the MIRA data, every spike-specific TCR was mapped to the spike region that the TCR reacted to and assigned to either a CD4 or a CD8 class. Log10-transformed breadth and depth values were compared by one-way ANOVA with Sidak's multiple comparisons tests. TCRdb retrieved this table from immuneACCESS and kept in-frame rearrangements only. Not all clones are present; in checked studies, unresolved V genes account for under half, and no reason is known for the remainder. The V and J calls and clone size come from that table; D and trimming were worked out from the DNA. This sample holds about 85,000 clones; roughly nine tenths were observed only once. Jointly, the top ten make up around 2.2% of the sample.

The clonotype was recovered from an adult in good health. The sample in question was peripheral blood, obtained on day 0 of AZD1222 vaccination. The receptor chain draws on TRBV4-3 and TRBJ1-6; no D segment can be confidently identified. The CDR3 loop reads CASSHMEGNSPLHF. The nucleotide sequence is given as TGCGCCAGCAGCCACATGGAGGGTAATTCACCCCTCCACTTT.